Shown below are 32 T cell receptor beta chains from a single sample sequenced in a study of T cell repertoires in cytomegalovirus infection. TCRdb re-called the reads with MiXCR, one entry per CDR3 protein. Of 150,000 to 200,000 distinct CDR3 sequences in the sample, 15% to 20% are singletons; the top ten hold over 15%. Sequencing was carried out using CD8+ T cells from PBMCs. These receptor sequences come from a human donor in good health (CMV status not recorded). Some clones in this sample may be carry-over from other donors' samples.

This chain links TRBV6-2 or TRBV6-3 with TRBJ2-4, with 10 bases matching TRBD2. This CDR3 comprises 16 residues. Germline CDR1 is MNHEY and CDR2 is SVGEGT. Trimming removed 6 bases from V and 1 base from J; junction bases left unmatched: 6. The CDR3 sequence: CASSLSGLAAKNIQYF. Here the CDR3 DNA reads TGTGCCAGCAGCCTATCGGGACTAGCGGCCAAAAACATTCAGTACTTC.

This clonotype has more than one count but fewer than ten. V is TRBV2 and J is TRBJ2-7; weak D call: TRBD1 (6 bases). The CDR3 runs to 15 residues. Trimming took off 7 bases at V and 3 bases at J, with 19 bases between the two ends. Germline V gene sequence: CDR1 SNHLY, CDR2 FYNNEI. This chain's CDR3 is CASTSEGQRHYEQYF. The CDR3 nucleotides are TGTGCCAGCACCTCTGAAGGACAGCGCCACTACGAGCAGTACTTC.

The chain joins TRBV28 to TRBJ1-2, with D possibly TRBD1 on 6 matching bases. V lost 3 bases and J lost 5, with 19 bases in between. The CDR3 covers 16 residues. Germline-derived CDR1 and CDR2 are MDHEN and SYDVKM. The CDR3 nucleotides read TGTGCCAGCAGTTTCGTAGAGGACAGACCAGCATATGGCTACACCTTC. Translating gives CASSFVEDRPAYGYTF.

This clonotype came up once. The rearrangement uses TRBV12-3 or TRBV12-4 and TRBJ2-1; 11 bases map to TRBD2. This CDR3 is built from 15 residues. Trimming removed 5 bases from V and 8 bases from J; junction bases left unmatched: 8. CDR3 coding DNA: TGTGCCAGCAGTAGTAGCGGGAGGGCCCTCGATGAGCAGTTCTTC. Its translation is CASSSSGRALDEQFF.

This clonotype was recorded at least ten times. The V gene is TRBV7-2, the J gene TRBJ1-5; TRBD1 might be the D (5 bases). The germline V gene encodes CDR1 SGHTA and CDR2 FQGNSA. The CDR3 consists of 17 residues. Between the trimmed V and J ends, which lost 1 base and 6 bases, there was a span of 19 bases. CDR3 region: CASSLVEGIGFGQPQHF. The CDR3 nucleotides are TGTGCCAGCAGCTTAGTTGAGGGGATAGGGTTCGGTCAGCCCCAGCATTTT.

Written as DNA, the CDR3 is TGTGCCAGCAGCTCGACTAGCGATGAGCAGTTCTTC. It translates to CASSSTSDEQFF. The chain employs TRBV7-9 and TRBJ2-1, with 8 bases that match TRBD2. Per germline, CDR1 SEHNR and CDR2 FQNEAQ (reference sequence). This CDR3 has 12 amino acids. Losses at the gene ends were 4 bases for V and 8 bases for J; bases not matched to a gene: 1.

This clonotype showed up just a few times. The genes are TRBV7-2 and TRBJ1-5, with D possibly TRBD1 on 5 matching bases. Germline lookup yields CDR1 SGHTA and CDR2 FQGNSA. This CDR3 has 14 residues. Between the trimmed V and J ends, which lost 0 bases and 7 bases, there was a span of 10 bases. The chain's CDR3 is CASSLARGVQPQHF. CDR3 coding DNA: TGTGCCAGCAGCTTAGCCCGGGGGGTGCAGCCCCAGCATTTT.

V is TRBV6-2 or TRBV6-3 and J is TRBJ1-1, with a possible D match to TRBD1 (6 bases). The V end lost 7 bases, the J end lost 3 bases, and 18 bases lay between the germline ends. The CDR3 consists of 15 residues. Germline V gene sequence: CDR1 MNHEY, CDR2 SVGEGT. The CDR3 reads CASTDSPERHTEAFF. CDR3 in DNA: TGTGCCAGCACGGACAGCCCGGAGAGGCACACTGAAGCTTTCTTT.

The chain carries TRBV7-9 and TRBJ1-2, with 8 bases matching TRBD1. The CDR3 totals 14 residues. V lost 1 base to trimming and J lost 8 bases; unmatched junction nucleotides: 6. Germline V gives CDR1 SEHNR, CDR2 FQNEAQ (reference sequence). CDR3 sequence reads: CASSLVETGDGYTF. CDR3 nucleotide sequence: TGTGCCAGCAGCTTAGTTGAGACAGGGGACGGCTACACCTTC.

Remarks on this clonotype: A much larger clone is a single base away; this may be a read error. The chain joins TRBV7-2 to TRBJ2-2; unclear D gene. CDR3 size: 11 residues. Per the germline V gene, CDR1 is SGHTA and CDR2 is FQGNSA. The CDR3 sequence is CARSLVGELFF. The DNA for the CDR3 is TGTGCCCGCAGCTTAGTGGGGGAGCTGTTTTTT. Together with reference TRBV7-2 and TRBJ2-2, the CDR3 gives the full variable domain: GAGVSQSPSNKVTEKGKDVELRCDPISGHTALYWYRQSLGQGLEFLIYFQGNSAPDKSGLPSDRFSAERTGGSVSTLTIQRTQQEDSAVYLCARSLVGELFFGEGSRLTVL.

This clonotype turned up a few times. This sequence joins TRBV19 and TRBJ2-7, with D possibly matching TRBD1 (5 bases). The CDR3 runs 13 residues. CDR1 and CDR2 from the germline V gene are LNHDA and SQIVND (reference sequence). The V end was cut by 5 bases, the J end by 3 bases, with 11 bases between. CDR3 DNA: TGTGCCAGTAGTCAAGGGGCTAGCTACGAGCAGTACTTC. It yields the protein CASSQGASYEQYF.

This sequence joins TRBV7-6 and TRBJ2-1; D ambiguous. With 5 bases removed from V and 7 bases from J, the gap between germline ends came to 18 bases. CDR3 size: 15 residues. The V gene's germline CDR1 is SGHVS and CDR2 FNYEAQ. The CDR3 loop reads CASSRYPEYTNEQFF. CDR3 in DNA: TGTGCCAGCAGCCGATACCCAGAGTATACGAATGAGCAGTTCTTC.

This clonotype was detected ten times or more. This chain connects TRBV7-2 to TRBJ1-2; maybe TRBD1 (6 bases). This CDR3 region has 16 residues. The germline V gene encodes CDR1 SGHTA and CDR2 FQGNSA. V lost 4 bases, J lost 6 bases, and 21 bases lay in between. The CDR3: CASSSQWDTGWDGYTF. Here the CDR3 DNA reads TGTGCCAGCAGCTCTCAGTGGGACACCGGGTGGGATGGCTACACCTTC.

This clonotype was seen a few times. The chain links TRBV7-9 to TRBJ2-5, with D perhaps being TRBD1 or TRBD2 (6 bases each). V was clipped by 5 bases and J by 4 bases, with 23 bases between them. Germline CDR1 is SEHNR and CDR2 is FQNEAQ (reference sequence). The CDR3 has 17 residues. The DNA of the CDR3 is TGTGCCAGCAGCCCGATTGGGGGGCCACTTCTACGAGAGACCCAGTACTTC. Its translation is CASSPIGGPLLRETQYF.

This clonotype was seen many times. The V and J genes are TRBV27 and TRBJ2-1, with D possibly being TRBD1 (5 bases). The germline CDR1 and CDR2 sequences are MNHEY and SMNVEV (reference sequence). Trimming took off 9 bases at V and 4 bases at J, with 16 bases between the two ends. The CDR3 extends over 14 amino acids. The CDR3 DNA reads as TGTGCCAGTGGGGCGACCTTAGGGTACAATGAGCAGTTCTTC. It translates to CASGATLGYNEQFF.

CDR3 protein: CASSIEGTNTGELFF. CDR3 DNA sequence: TGTGCCAGTAGTATCGAGGGGACGAACACCGGGGAGCTGTTTTTT. The genes are TRBV19 and TRBJ2-2; D may be TRBD1 or TRBD2 (5 bases each). This CDR3 contains 15 residues. Trimming shortened V by 3 bases and J by 0 bases, and 8 bases separated the two germline ends. Germline CDR1 is LNHDA and CDR2 is SQIVND (reference sequence).

The rearrangement joins TRBV6-1 to TRBJ1-5; TRBD1 matches 7 bases. The CDR3 spans 13 residues. CDR1 and CDR2 from the germline V gene are MNHNS and SASEGT. V was pared by 8 bases and J by 2 bases, with 3 bases of the junction left unmatched. CDR3 DNA: TGTGCCAGCCCAGGGGGGGGCAATCAGCCCCAGCATTTT. It is translated as CASPGGGNQPQHF.

J is TRBJ2-1 and V is TRBV10-3, with TRBD2 identical over 12 bases. The CDR3 has 13 residues. V dropped 10 bases and J dropped 7; count of bases not matched to a gene: 5. The germline V gene has CDR1 ENHRY and CDR2 SYGVKD. This CDR3 is CATTSGGRNEQFF. CDR3 nucleotide sequence: TGTGCCACTACTAGCGGGGGGAGGAATGAGCAGTTCTTC.

The gene calls are TRBV7-2 and TRBJ2-2; maybe TRBD1 (5 bases). The CDR3 sequence is 14 residues long. Trimming cost V 2 bases and J 3 bases, with 7 bases left between them. Germline loops: CDR1 SGHTA, CDR2 FQGNSA. CDR3 in amino acids: CASSLRRDTGELFF. CDR3 coding DNA: TGTGCCAGCAGCTTACGCAGGGACACCGGGGAGCTGTTTTTT. Together with reference TRBV7-2 and TRBJ2-2, the CDR3 gives the full variable domain: GAGVSQSPSNKVTEKGKDVELRCDPISGHTALYWYRQSLGQGLEFLIYFQGNSAPDKSGLPSDRFSAERTGGSVSTLTIQRTQQEDSAVYLCASSLRRDTGELFFGEGSRLTVL.

The rearrangement uses TRBV7-8 and TRBJ2-3; 11 nucleotides align to TRBD2. CDR1 and CDR2 from the germline V gene are SGHVS and FQNEAQ. The junction had 9 bases not matched to a gene; V was cut back by 5 bases and J by 2 bases. The CDR3 totals 17 residues. The CDR3: CASSRNIAGGYTDTQYF. The CDR3 DNA sequence: TGTGCCAGCAGCCGGAATATAGCGGGGGGGTACACAGATACGCAGTATTTT.

The table lists this clonotype with a few counts. This may arise from a read error, as a much more abundant clone is one base away. The chain combines TRBV7-2 with TRBJ1-1; 7 bases fit TRBD1. CDR3 length: 15 amino acids. From germline, CDR1 is SGHTA and CDR2 FQGNSA. V was clipped by 1 base and J by 1 base; unmatched bases: 3. CDR3 nucleotides: TGTGCCAGCAGCTTAGGGTCAGGGGGGAACACTGAAGCTTTCTTT. The encoded protein is CASSLGSGGNTEAFF.

In this sample, this clonotype turned up a few times. This chain connects TRBV6-4 to TRBJ2-1; 7 bases line up with TRBD1. Germline CDR1 and CDR2: MRHNA and SNTAGT. This CDR3 region has 14 residues. The junction had 6 bases not matched to a gene; V was cut back by 2 bases and J by 8 bases. CDR3 loop: CASSDAQGVDEQFF. CDR3 DNA sequence: TGTGCCAGCAGTGACGCGCAGGGGGTCGATGAGCAGTTCTTC.

Of note for this clonotype: A much more abundant neighbour one base away suggests this may be a read error. The V and J genes are TRBV7-2 and TRBJ2-3; D is unresolved. The V gene lost 2 bases and the J gene lost 2 bases, with 11 bases spanning the gap. This CDR3 has 15 amino acids. Germline CDR1 is SGHTA and CDR2 is FQGNSA. For the CDR3, the DNA is TGTGCCAGCAGCTTAACAGCGCGTCACACAGATACGCAGTATTTT. This sequence encodes CASSLTARHTDTQYF.

This chain links TRBV7-2 with TRBJ2-7; 7 positions match TRBD2. The germline gives CDR1 SGHTA, CDR2 FQGNSA. Unmatched junction bases numbered 10, after V lost 1 base and J lost 7 bases. The CDR3 extends over 15 amino acids. The CDR3 here is CASSLDGAGAEEQYF. CDR3 DNA: TGTGCCAGCAGCTTAGATGGGGCGGGAGCGGAAGAGCAGTACTTC.

This rearrangement joins TRBV20-1 to TRBJ2-3; 9 bases fit TRBD2. This CDR3 contains 14 residues. CDR1 is DFQATT, CDR2 SNEGSKA, per germline (reference sequence). V trimming: 4 bases; J trimming: 4 bases; junction bases outside the gene matches: 6. The CDR3 sequence: CSAISGSIPDTQYF. The CDR3 nucleotides are TGCAGTGCTATTAGCGGGAGCATCCCAGATACGCAGTATTTT.

To note about this clonotype: The junction differs from germline at one of its ends, possibly a read error. The chain links TRBV28 to TRBJ2-7; D remains ambiguous. The CDR3 spans 13 residues. Germline values: CDR1 MDHEN, CDR2 SYDVKM. This CDR3 is CSSSPLSRYEQYF. CDR3 DNA: TGTTCCAGCAGCCCCTTGTCTAGATACGAGCAGTACTTC. Looking up the rest from reference TRBV28 and TRBJ2-7 gives the full variable domain: DVKVTQSSRYLVKRTGEKVFLECVQDMDHENMFWYRQDPGLGLRLIYFSYDVKMKEKGDIPEGYSVSREKKERFSLILESASTNQTSMYLCSSSPLSRYEQYFGPGTRLTVT.

This chain uses TRBV7-6 with TRBJ2-7; tentatively, D is TRBD1 (5 bases). The germline gives CDR1 SGHVS, CDR2 FNYEAQ. Trimming shortened V by 7 bases and J by 2 bases, and 18 bases separated the two germline ends. There are 15 residues in the CDR3. The chain's CDR3 is CASIPSQGKTYEQYF. The CDR3 nucleotides read TGTGCCAGCATCCCGTCCCAGGGAAAGACCTACGAGCAGTACTTC.

The chain carries TRBV11-2 and TRBJ2-1, with 11 bases matching TRBD2. The germline V gene encodes CDR1 SGHAT and CDR2 FQNNGV. This CDR3 is built from 16 residues. With V trimmed by 3 bases and J by 8 bases, 9 bases remained unmatched. CDR3 residues: CASSLDSSGRDYEQFF. The CDR3 DNA sequence: TGTGCCAGCAGCTTGGATAGTAGCGGGAGGGATTATGAGCAGTTCTTC.

This chain uses TRBV9 with TRBJ2-1; TRBD2 aligns across 7 bases. With 0 bases clipped from V and 6 bases from J, the junction kept 6 bases outside the gene matches. Germline-derived CDR1 and CDR2 are SGDLS and YYNGEE. The CDR3 totals 15 residues. The CDR3 sequence: CASSVGSGQINEQFF. For the CDR3, the DNA is TGTGCCAGCAGCGTAGGTAGCGGGCAGATCAATGAGCAGTTCTTC. Filled out from reference TRBV9 and TRBJ2-1, the complete variable domain reads DSGVTQTPKHLITATGQRVTLRCSPRSGDLSVYWYQQSLDQGLQFLIQYYNGEERAKGNILERFSAQQFPDLHSELNLSSLELGDSALYFCASSVGSGQINEQFFGPGTRLTVL.

The chain combines TRBV5-5 with TRBJ2-7; D unresolved. V lost 3 bases and J 3 bases, leaving 13 bases between the germline ends. Per germline, CDR1 SGHKS and CDR2 YYEKEE (reference sequence). There are 14 residues in the CDR3. Here the CDR3 reads CASSSPPTDYEQYF. The CDR3 region has the DNA TGTGCCAGCAGCTCCCCCCCCACAGACTACGAGCAGTACTTC.

In its sample, this clonotype was seen many times. This CDR3 is CASSSESTGELFF. In DNA, the CDR3 is TGTGCCAGCAGCTCGGAATCCACCGGGGAGCTGTTTTTT. The chain couples TRBV7-8 to TRBJ2-2; no clear D gene. In germline, CDR1 is SGHVS, CDR2 FQNEAQ. This CDR3 contains 13 residues. Between the trimmed V and J ends, which lost 4 bases and 4 bases, there was a span of 7 bases.

V and J are TRBV14 and TRBJ2-1; D is ambiguous. Between the trimmed V and J ends, which lost 4 bases and 10 bases, there was a span of 14 bases. Germline values: CDR1 SGHDN, CDR2 FVKESK. The CDR3 is 13 amino acids. CDR3: CASSPFERWEQFF. The DNA for the CDR3 is TGTGCCAGCAGCCCGTTTGAGCGTTGGGAGCAGTTCTTC.